This TCR beta chain was sequenced for a study of blood T cell repertoires in COVID-19. Study information: The cDNA or gDNA used as material had been derived from T cells, B-cell-depleted T cells, or PBMCs.

This CDR3 is 14 amino acids long. Looked up from germline, CDR1 is SGHAT and CDR2 is FQNNGV. V shed 5 bases and J shed 6 bases, with 16 bases lying between them. Authors' processing steps: By means of reference gene primer amplification, nucleated cell counts were estimated. Sequencing was performed with immunoSEQ multiplex PCR; in TCRdb, only in-frame clones are kept and a portion is missing. That table is the source of V, J and clone size, and D and trimming were worked out from the DNA. The data show about 280,000 clones, approximately 86% seen once. The receptor was derived from a man in his late teens or twenties with active or convalescent COVID-19. Sequencing used peripheral blood. This chain links TRBV11-2 with TRBJ1-1; D call uncertain. Here the CDR3 reads CASSLRLSAAEAFF. The CDR3, as DNA: TGTGCCAGCAGCCTTAGACTTTCAGCCGCTGAAGCTTTCTTT. The variable domain in full, completed from reference TRBV11-2 and TRBJ1-1, reads EAGVAQSPRYKIIEKRQSVAFWCNPISGHATLYWYQQILGQGPKLLIQFQNNGVVDDSQLPKDRFSAERLKGVDSTLKIQPAKLEDSAVYLCASSLRLSAAEAFFGQGTRLTVV.